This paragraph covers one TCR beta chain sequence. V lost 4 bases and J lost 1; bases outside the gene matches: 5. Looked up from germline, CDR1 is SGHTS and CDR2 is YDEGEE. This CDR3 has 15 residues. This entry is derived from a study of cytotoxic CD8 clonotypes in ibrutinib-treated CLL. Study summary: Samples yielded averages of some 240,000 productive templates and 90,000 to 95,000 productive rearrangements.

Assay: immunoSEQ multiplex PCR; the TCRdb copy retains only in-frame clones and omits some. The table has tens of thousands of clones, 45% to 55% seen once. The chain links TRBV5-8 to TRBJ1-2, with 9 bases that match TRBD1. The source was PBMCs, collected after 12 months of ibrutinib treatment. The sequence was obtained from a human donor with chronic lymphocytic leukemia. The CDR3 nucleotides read TGTGCCAGCAGCACGGGACAGGGAATTAACTATGGCTACACCTTC. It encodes CASSTGQGINYGYTF.